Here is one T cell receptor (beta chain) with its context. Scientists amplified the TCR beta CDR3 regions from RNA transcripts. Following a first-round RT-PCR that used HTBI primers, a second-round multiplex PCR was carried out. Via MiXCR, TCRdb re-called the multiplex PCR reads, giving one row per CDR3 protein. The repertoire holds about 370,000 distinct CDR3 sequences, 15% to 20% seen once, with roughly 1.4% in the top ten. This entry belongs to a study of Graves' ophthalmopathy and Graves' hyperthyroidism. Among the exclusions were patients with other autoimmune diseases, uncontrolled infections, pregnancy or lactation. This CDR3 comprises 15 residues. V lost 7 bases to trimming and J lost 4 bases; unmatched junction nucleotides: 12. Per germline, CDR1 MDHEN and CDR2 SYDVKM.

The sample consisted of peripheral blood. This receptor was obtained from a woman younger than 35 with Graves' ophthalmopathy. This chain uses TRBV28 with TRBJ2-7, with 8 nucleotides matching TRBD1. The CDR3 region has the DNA TGTGCCAGCACTCCGACCGGGACAGGTTTTTACGAGCAGTACTTC. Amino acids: CASTPTGTGFYEQYF.